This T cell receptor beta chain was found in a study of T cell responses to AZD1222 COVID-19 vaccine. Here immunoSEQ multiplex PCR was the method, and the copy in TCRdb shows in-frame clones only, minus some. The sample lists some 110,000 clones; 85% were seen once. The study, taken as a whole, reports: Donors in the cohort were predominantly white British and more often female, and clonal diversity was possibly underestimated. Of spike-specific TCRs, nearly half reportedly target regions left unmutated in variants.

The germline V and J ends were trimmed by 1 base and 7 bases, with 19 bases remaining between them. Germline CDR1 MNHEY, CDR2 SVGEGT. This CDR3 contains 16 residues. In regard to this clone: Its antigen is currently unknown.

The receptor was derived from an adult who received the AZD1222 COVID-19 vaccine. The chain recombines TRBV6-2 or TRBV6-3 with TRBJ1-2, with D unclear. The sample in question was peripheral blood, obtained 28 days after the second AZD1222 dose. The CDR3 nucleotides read TGTGCCAGCAGTTACTTGCCTGTCAAGTTGGATATTGGCTACACCTTC. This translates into CASSYLPVKLDIGYTF.